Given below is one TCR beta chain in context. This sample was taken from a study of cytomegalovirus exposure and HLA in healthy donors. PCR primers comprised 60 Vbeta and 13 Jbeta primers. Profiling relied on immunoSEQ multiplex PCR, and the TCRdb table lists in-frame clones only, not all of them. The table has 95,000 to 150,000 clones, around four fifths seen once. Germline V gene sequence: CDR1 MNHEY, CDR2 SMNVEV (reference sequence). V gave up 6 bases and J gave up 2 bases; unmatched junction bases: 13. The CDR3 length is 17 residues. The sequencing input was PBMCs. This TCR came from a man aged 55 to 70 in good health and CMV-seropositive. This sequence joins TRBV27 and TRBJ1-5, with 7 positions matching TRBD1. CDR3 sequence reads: CASRGTAPVNGNQPQHF. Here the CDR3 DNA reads TGTGCCAGCAGGGGGACAGCTCCCGTAAACGGCAATCAGCCCCAGCATTTT.